This TCR beta chain was captured in a study of T cells after posttransplantation cyclophosphamide. TCRdb keeps only in-frame clones here, not all; method: immunoSEQ multiplex PCR. Counted here are tens of thousands of clones, roughly 93% occurring once; the ten biggest clones make up around 3%. Trimming removed 0 bases from V and 3 bases from J; junction bases left unmatched: 11. The CDR3 is 17 residues long. The germline gives CDR1 GTSNPN, CDR2 SVGIG (reference sequence). The receptor comes from a woman between 50 and 59 years old in good health and a related stem cell transplant donor. Sample: PBMCs. This chain links TRBV30 with TRBJ1-5, with TRBD1 identical over 7 bases. CDR3 nucleotide sequence: TGTGCCTGGAGTGTTGGGTGGTCGGGGACAGACAATCAGCCCCAGCATTTT. It translates to CAWSVGWSGTDNQPQHF.